The next 15 T cell receptor beta chains were all read from a single sample in a study of T-cell reconstitution after alpha-beta-depleted transplantation in children. The TCRbeta library incorporated unique molecular identifiers. TCRdb recomputed calls from the PCR reads with MiXCR, one row per CDR3 protein. The repertoire consists of a few hundred thousand distinct CDR3 sequences, with 10% occurring once and the leading ten covering more than 2%. Sequencing was performed on PBMCs from the stem cell graft donor, taken from the stem cell graft. These receptors all stem from a human donor who donated a stem cell graft to a child with acute lymphoblastic leukemia.

The chain uses TRBV24-1 and TRBJ2-1, with 13 nucleotides matching TRBD2. This CDR3 has 16 residues. Germline V lookup: CDR1 KGHDR, CDR2 SFDVKD. J gave up 4 bases and V 4 bases, and 3 bases lay outside the gene matches. The CDR3 sequence is CATSDAGLAGYNEQFF. DNA of the CDR3: TGTGCCACCAGTGACGCGGGACTAGCGGGATACAATGAGCAGTTCTTC.

The chain couples TRBV20-1 to TRBJ2-7; D may be TRBD2 (6 bases). Trimming stripped 5 bases from V and 0 bases from J, with 11 bases between. Germline CDR1 DFQATT, CDR2 SNEGSKA (reference sequence). The CDR3 has 13 amino acids. The CDR3: CSARDFDSYEQYF. CDR3 DNA sequence: TGCAGTGCTCGGGACTTTGACTCCTACGAGCAGTACTTC.

This clonotype turned up a few times. The rearrangement links TRBV7-9 to TRBJ2-1; 16 positions agree with TRBD2. Losses at the gene ends were 3 bases for V and 10 bases for J; bases not matched to a gene: 6. CDR3 length: 16 residues. From germline, CDR1 is SEHNR and CDR2 FQNEAQ (reference sequence). The CDR3 nucleotides read TGTGCCAGCAGCTTCGGGACTAGCGGGAGGGCCGGCGAGCAGTTCTTC. Translating gives CASSFGTSGRAGEQFF.

Here the CDR3 DNA reads TGCAGTGCTACTAACTCCGACGGCAACTATGGCTACACCTTC. Translating it yields CSATNSDGNYGYTF. The chain couples TRBV20-1 to TRBJ1-2, with unresolved D. This CDR3 comprises 14 residues. V was cut by 4 bases and J by 2 bases, with 14 bases left in between. Germline loops: CDR1 DFQATT, CDR2 SNEGSKA (reference sequence).

The sample holds a few counts of this clonotype. V usage is TRBV19 and J usage is TRBJ2-1, with D perhaps being TRBD1 or TRBD2 (5 bases each). V was trimmed by 4 bases and J by 9 bases, leaving 10 bases between them. In germline, CDR1 is LNHDA, CDR2 SQIVND (reference sequence). There are 12 residues in the CDR3. DNA for the CDR3: TGTGCCAGTAGTAACTCAGGGACTGAGCAGTTCTTC. Amino acid sequence: CASSNSGTEQFF.

The CDR3, as DNA: TGTGCCAGCAGCCCAAAGGACGGGAACTATGGCTACACCTTC. It translates to CASSPKDGNYGYTF. V usage is TRBV7-9 and J usage is TRBJ1-2, with D uncertain. The CDR3 has 14 residues. Germline CDR1 SEHNR, CDR2 FQNEAQ (reference sequence). The germline V and J ends were trimmed by 5 bases and 2 bases, with 12 bases remaining between them. Full variable domain (outside the CDR3, taken from reference TRBV7-9 and TRBJ1-2): DTGVSQNPRHKITKRGQNVTFRCDPISEHNRLYWYRQTLGQGPEFLTYFQNEAQLEKSRLLSDRFSAERPKGSFSTLEIQRTEQGDSAMYLCASSPKDGNYGYTFGSGTRLTVV.

V gene TRBV6-5 combines with J gene TRBJ1-5; the match to TRBD1 covers 7 bases. Per germline, CDR1 MNHEY and CDR2 SVGAGI. CDR3 length equals 13 residues. After removal of 10 bases from V and 0 bases from J, the junction contained 3 bases not matched to a gene. DNA of the CDR3: TGTGCCACTACAGGGGTTAGCAATCAGCCCCAGCATTTT. Residues: CATTGVSNQPQHF.

This clonotype was recorded a few times. The rearrangement uses TRBV5-1 and TRBJ2-5, with D uncertain. The V end lost 2 bases, the J end lost 4 bases, and 12 bases lay between the germline ends. The CDR3 length is 14 residues. CDR1 SGHRS and CDR2 YFSETQ come from the germline V gene. CDR3 protein: CASSFLTLGETQYF. CDR3 DNA: TGCGCCAGCAGCTTCCTGACGTTGGGAGAGACCCAGTACTTC.

The chain has TRBV7-3 and TRBJ2-1, with 8 positions matching TRBD2. The CDR3 is made up of 16 amino acids. Germline trimming cut 5 bases from V and 10 bases from J; bases unmatched to any gene: 16. CDR1 is SGHTA, CDR2 FQGTGA, per germline. The CDR3 region is CASSPQAAGGLGEQFF. CDR3 in DNA: TGTGCCAGCAGCCCCCAAGCGGCGGGGGGCCTAGGGGAGCAGTTCTTC.

This clonotype was detected a few times. The rearrangement links TRBV5-5 to TRBJ2-1; TRBD2 agrees at 8 bases. Losses at the gene ends were 0 bases for V and 7 bases for J; bases not matched to a gene: 6. Looked up from germline, CDR1 is SGHKS and CDR2 is YYEKEE (reference sequence). This CDR3 spans 15 amino acids. CDR3 nucleotides: TGTGCCAGCAGCTTGGCCAGCGGGAGTCGGAATGAGCAGTTCTTC. As protein: CASSLASGSRNEQFF.

This clonotype was detected a few times. This rearrangement joins TRBV11-2 to TRBJ2-3, with 7 bases that match TRBD2. V was clipped by 5 bases and J by 2 bases; unmatched bases: 19. Germline V CDR1 and CDR2: SGHAT, FQNNGV. The CDR3 spans 19 residues. The CDR3 spells CASSPPFWRGSGSTDTQYF. The CDR3 DNA sequence: TGTGCCAGCAGCCCGCCGTTTTGGAGGGGTAGCGGGTCCACAGATACGCAGTATTTT.

This sequence joins TRBV10-3 and TRBJ2-3; D is unresolved. The CDR3 length is 17 residues. V lost 2 bases, J lost 2 bases, and 17 bases lay in between. Germline V lookup: CDR1 ENHRY, CDR2 SYGVKD. The CDR3 here is CAISEHIDPSSTDTQYF. The CDR3, as DNA: TGTGCCATCAGTGAGCATATCGACCCTTCCTCCACAGATACGCAGTATTTT.

The rearrangement joins TRBV20-1 to TRBJ2-3, with D perhaps matching TRBD2 (5 bases). The CDR3 contains 14 residues. V lost 0 bases and J 8 bases, leaving 15 bases between the germline ends. CDR1 DFQATT and CDR2 SNEGSKA come from the germline V gene (reference sequence). CDR3 DNA sequence: TGCAGTGCTAGAGATTTGGGAAGCGGAAGTACGCAGTATTTT. Amino acids: CSARDLGSGSTQYF.

This clonotype was seen at least ten times. CDR3 loop: CASSWDGGGYTF. In nucleotides, the CDR3 is TGCGCCAGCAGCTGGGACGGAGGGGGCTACACCTTC. The chain carries TRBV5-1 and TRBJ1-2, with D possibly TRBD1 on 5 matching bases. This CDR3 is 12 amino acids long. Germline V lookup: CDR1 SGHRS, CDR2 YFSETQ. Trimming took off 3 bases at V and 8 bases at J, with 11 bases between the two ends.

This clonotype turned up a few times. The chain couples TRBV20-1 to TRBJ1-1, with unresolved D. Germline CDR1 is DFQATT and CDR2 is SNEGSKA (reference sequence). The CDR3 length is 12 residues. As DNA, the CDR3 is TGCAGAAGCGCATTGAGAGCGACTGAAGCTTTCTTT. Residues: CRSALRATEAFF.